This T cell receptor (beta chain) comes out of a study of T cell changes during pregnancy in multiple sclerosis. V lost 0 bases and J lost 3, with 12 bases in between. Germline lookup yields CDR1 SGDLS and CDR2 YYNGEE. CDR3 length: 15 amino acids. Clones were read by immunoSEQ multiplex PCR, and TCRdb kept only the in-frame ones, dropping some. The table records over 55,000 clones, 92% of them present only once. The V and J genes are TRBV9 and TRBJ1-1; tentative D call: TRBD1 (5 bases). The clonotype was recovered from a female donor in good health, enrolled as a control in a pregnancy study. The starting material was CD8+ T cells from peripheral blood mononuclear cells, obtained in the third trimester of pregnancy. The CDR3 DNA sequence: TGTGCCAGCAGCGTAGGATGGGGGGAGGACACTGAAGCTTTCTTT. Protein sequence: CASSVGWGEDTEAFF.